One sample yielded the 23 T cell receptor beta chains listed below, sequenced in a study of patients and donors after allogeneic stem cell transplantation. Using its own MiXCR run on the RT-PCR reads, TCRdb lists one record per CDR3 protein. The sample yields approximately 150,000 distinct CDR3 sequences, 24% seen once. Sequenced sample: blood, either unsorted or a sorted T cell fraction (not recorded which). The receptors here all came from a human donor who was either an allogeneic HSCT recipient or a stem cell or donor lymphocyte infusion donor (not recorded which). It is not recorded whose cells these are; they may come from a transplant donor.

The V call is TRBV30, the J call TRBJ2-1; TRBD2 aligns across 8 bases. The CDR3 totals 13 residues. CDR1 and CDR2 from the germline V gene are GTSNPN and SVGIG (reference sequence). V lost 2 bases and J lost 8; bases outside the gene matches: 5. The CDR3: CAWSKGLADEQFF. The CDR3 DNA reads TGTGCCTGGAGTAAAGGACTAGCCGATGAGCAGTTCTTC.

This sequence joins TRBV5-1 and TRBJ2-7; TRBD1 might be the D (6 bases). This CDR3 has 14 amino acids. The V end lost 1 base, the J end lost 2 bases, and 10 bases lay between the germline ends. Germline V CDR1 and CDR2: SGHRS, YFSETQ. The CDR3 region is CASSLPQGAYEQYF. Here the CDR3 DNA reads TGCGCCAGCAGCTTGCCACAGGGAGCCTACGAGCAGTACTTC. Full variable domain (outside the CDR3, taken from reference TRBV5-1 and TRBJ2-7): KAGVTQTPRYLIKTRGQQVTLSCSPISGHRSVSWYQQTPGQGLQFLFEYFSETQRNKGNFPGRFSGRQFSNSRSEMNVSTLELGDSALYLCASSLPQGAYEQYFGPGTRLTVT.

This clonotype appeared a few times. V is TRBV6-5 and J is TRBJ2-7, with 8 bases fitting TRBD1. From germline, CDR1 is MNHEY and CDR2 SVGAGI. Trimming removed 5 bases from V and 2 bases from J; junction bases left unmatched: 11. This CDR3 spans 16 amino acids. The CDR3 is CASSQSTGGLPYEQYF. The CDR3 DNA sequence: TGTGCCAGCAGTCAATCCACAGGGGGACTCCCCTACGAGCAGTACTTC.

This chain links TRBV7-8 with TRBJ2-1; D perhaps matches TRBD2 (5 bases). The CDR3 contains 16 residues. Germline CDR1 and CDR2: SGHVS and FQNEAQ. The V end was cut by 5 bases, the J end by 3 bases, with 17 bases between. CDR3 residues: CASSKLWGVVYNEQFF. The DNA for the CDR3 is TGTGCCAGCAGCAAATTATGGGGAGTGGTCTACAATGAGCAGTTCTTC.

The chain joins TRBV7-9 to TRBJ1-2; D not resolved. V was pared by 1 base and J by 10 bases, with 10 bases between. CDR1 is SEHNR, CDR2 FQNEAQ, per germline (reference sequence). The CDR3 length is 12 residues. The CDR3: CASSLVLDDYTF. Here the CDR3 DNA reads TGTGCCAGCAGCTTAGTTCTTGATGACTACACCTTC.

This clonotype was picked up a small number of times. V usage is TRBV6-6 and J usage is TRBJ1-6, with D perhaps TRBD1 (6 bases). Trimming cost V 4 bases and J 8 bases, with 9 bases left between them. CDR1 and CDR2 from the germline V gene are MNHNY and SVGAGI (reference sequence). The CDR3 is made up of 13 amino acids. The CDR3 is CASSSQGHSPLHF. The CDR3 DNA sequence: TGTGCCAGCAGTTCACAGGGCCATTCACCCCTCCACTTT.

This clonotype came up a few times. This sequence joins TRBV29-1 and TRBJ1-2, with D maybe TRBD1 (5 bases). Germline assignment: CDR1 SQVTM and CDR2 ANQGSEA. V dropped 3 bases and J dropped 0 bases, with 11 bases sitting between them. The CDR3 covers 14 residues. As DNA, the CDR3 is TGCAGCGTTGACCTGCCAGGGCCTAACTATGGCTACACCTTC. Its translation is CSVDLPGPNYGYTF.

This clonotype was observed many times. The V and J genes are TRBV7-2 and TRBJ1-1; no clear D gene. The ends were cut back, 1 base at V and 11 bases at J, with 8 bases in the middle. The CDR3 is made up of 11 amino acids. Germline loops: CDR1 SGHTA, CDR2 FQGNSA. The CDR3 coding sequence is TGTGCCAGCAGCTTAGGCCTTGGGGCTTTCTTT. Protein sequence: CASSLGLGAFF.

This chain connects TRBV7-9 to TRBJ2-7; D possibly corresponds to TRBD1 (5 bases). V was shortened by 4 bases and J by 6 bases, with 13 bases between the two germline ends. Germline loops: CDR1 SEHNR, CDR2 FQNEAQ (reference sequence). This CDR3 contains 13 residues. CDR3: CASSWQGSSEQYF. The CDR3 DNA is TGTGCCAGCAGCTGGCAGGGTTCTAGCGAGCAGTACTTC.

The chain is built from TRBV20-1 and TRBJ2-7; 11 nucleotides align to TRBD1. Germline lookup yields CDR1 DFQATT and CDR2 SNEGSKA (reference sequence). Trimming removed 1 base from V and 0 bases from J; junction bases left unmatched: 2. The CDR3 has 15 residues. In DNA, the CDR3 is TGCAGTGCTAGAGTAGGGACAGGGGGCTCCTACGAGCAGTACTTC. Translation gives CSARVGTGGSYEQYF.

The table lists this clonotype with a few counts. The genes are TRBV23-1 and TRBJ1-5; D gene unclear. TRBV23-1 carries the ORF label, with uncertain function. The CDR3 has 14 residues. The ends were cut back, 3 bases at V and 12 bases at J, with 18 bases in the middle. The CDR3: CASSQPLDSSCQHF. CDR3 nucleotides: TGCGCCAGCAGTCAGCCGCTGGATTCCTCCTGCCAGCATTTT.

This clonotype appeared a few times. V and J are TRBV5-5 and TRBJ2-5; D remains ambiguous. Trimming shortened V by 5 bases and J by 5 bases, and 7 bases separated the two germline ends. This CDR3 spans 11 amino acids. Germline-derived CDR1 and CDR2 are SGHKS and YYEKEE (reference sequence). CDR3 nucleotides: TGTGCCAGCAGTAGCCTTGAGACCCAGTACTTC. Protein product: CASSSLETQYF.

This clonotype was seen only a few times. Here the CDR3 reads CASRLTKDTTYEQYF. The CDR3 DNA sequence: TGTGCCAGCAGACTAACGAAGGATACCACCTACGAGCAGTACTTC. The chain is built from TRBV5-5 and TRBJ2-7; D gene unclear. V dropped 5 bases and J dropped 2 bases, with 17 bases sitting between them. Germline V gene data show CDR1 as SGHKS and CDR2 as YYEKEE (reference sequence). The CDR3 has 15 residues.

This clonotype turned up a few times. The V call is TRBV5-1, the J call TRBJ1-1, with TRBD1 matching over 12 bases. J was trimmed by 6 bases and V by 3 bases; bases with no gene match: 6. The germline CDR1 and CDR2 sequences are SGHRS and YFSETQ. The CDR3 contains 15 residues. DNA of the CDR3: TGCGCCAGCAGCTGGGACAGGGGGCAAGGCCCTGAAGCTTTCTTT. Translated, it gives CASSWDRGQGPEAFF.

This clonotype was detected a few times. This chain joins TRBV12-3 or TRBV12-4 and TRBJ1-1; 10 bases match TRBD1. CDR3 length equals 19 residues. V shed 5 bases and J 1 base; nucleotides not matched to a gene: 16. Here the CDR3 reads CASSGNFLGQGWWNTEAFF. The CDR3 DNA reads TGTGCCAGCAGTGGTAACTTTTTGGGACAGGGGTGGTGGAACACTGAAGCTTTCTTT.

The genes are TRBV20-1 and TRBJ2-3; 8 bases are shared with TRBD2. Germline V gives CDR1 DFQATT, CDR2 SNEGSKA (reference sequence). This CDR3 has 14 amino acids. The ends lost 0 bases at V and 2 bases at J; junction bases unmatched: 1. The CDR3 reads CSARDSGDTDTQYF. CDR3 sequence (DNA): TGCAGTGCTAGAGATAGCGGGGACACAGATACGCAGTATTTT.

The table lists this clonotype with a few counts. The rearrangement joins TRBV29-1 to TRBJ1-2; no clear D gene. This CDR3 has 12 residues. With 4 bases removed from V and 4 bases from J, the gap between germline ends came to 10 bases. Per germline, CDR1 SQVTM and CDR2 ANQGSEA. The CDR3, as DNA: TGCAGCGTTGGTCAGGAGGGCTATGGCTACACCTTC. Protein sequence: CSVGQEGYGYTF.

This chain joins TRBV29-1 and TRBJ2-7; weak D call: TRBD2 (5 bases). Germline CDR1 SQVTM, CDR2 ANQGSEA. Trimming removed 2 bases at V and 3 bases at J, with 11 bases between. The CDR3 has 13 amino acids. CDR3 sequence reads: CSVEYGRGYEQYF. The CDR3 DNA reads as TGCAGCGTTGAATATGGACGGGGCTACGAGCAGTACTTC.

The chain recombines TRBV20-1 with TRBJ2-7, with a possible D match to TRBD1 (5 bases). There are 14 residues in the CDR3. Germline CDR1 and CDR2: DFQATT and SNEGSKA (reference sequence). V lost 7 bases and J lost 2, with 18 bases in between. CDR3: CSVVKTGLTYEQYF. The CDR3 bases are TGCAGTGTCGTGAAAACAGGTCTAACCTACGAGCAGTACTTC.

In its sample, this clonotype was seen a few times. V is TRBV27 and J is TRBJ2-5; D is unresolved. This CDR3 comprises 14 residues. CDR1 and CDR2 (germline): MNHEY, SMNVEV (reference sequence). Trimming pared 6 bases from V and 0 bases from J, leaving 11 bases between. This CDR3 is CASSPSSYQETQYF. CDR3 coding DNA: TGTGCCAGCAGCCCTTCCTCGTACCAAGAGACCCAGTACTTC.

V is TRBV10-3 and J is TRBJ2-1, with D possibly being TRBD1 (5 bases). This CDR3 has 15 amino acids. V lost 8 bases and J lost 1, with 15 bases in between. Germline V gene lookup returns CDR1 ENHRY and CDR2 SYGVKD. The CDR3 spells CAISRVGHSYNEQFF. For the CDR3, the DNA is TGTGCCATCTCCCGGGTGGGGCATTCCTACAATGAGCAGTTCTTC.

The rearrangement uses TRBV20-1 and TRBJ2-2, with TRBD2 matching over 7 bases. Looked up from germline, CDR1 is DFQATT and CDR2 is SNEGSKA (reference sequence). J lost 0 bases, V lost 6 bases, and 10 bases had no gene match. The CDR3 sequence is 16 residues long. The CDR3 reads CSARGMAGSNTGELFF. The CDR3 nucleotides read TGCAGTGCGCGGGGGATGGCCGGATCGAACACCGGGGAGCTGTTTTTT.

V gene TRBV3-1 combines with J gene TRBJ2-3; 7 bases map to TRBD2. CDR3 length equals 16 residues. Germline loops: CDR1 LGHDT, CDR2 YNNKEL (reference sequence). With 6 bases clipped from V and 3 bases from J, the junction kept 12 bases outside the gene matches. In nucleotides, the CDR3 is TGTGCCAGCAGTCCCTTAGCGGGCGGAGAGACAGATACGCAGTATTTT. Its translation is CASSPLAGGETDTQYF.